This TCR beta chain was captured in a study of STAT5B mutations in CD4+ large granular lymphocyte leukemia (dated by TCRdb to between 2021 and 2024). Notes on the research overall: Among the healthy controls, the CDR3 'QG' motif was associated with a particular HLA allele. The purity of purified fractions was confirmed by flow cytometry on FACSCanto II or FACSVerse to exceed 95% among lymphocytes. The TCRbeta repertoires of CD4+ T-cell large granular lymphocyte leukemia patients were compared with the TCRbeta repertoires of healthy blood donors. What the work shows at the level of the full study, not this receptor alone: Main leukemic clonotypes were private to each patient, although roughly 25% appeared at low frequency in other patients' non-leukemic repertoires. Compared with healthy CD4+ repertoires, CD4-sorted patient repertoires appeared more clonal, and this difference remained even after the putative leukemic clones were removed. Data were not HLA-matched; higher clonality in CD4+ versus CD8+ T-LGLL could reflect the relatively small sample size. Enrichment of TRBV06-family usage was observed among the top patient clones (8/27) relative to healthy controls (2/35).

The immunoSEQ assay at survey resolution was used to sequence TCRbeta rearrangements from genomic DNA. As for how the authors treated the data: A lowest detectable productive clonotype frequency of 2.59 x 10-5 was observed in the TCR sequencing data. Only productive TCRbeta rearrangements, meaning sequences that were complete and in-frame, were kept for the analyses. Simpson clonality, calculated in the immunoSEQ Analyzer version 3.0, was used as the measure of sample clonality. Clones were grouped by frequency into very rare, small, medium, large (1-20%) or hyperexpanded (>20%) categories. OLGA 1.2.3 estimated generation probabilities, VDJtools produced V-gene circos plots, VDJdb was queried for specificities, and GLIPH identified CDR3 motifs. TCRdb mirrors the immuneACCESS table, restricted to in-frame sequences. Some clones are absent from its copies; in checked studies, under half trace to an unresolved V gene, and the reason for the others is unknown. V, J and clone size were drawn from that table, and D and trimming were deduced from the DNA. Across this sample there are around 38,000 clones, with nearly 90% seen only once. Of the sample, around 3.3% is held by the ten largest clones.

Healthy controls were 37 blood donors whose buffy coats came from the Finnish Red Cross blood service. All TCR-sequenced material derived from peripheral blood: patient blood samples and healthy donor buffy coats. Ficoll-Hypaque gradient centrifugation was used to isolate peripheral blood mononuclear cells. For the healthy controls, CD4+ cells were obtained from buffy coats by magnetic purification. Genomic DNA was extracted with the Gentra Puregene Cell and Tissue kit and quantified on a Qubit 2.0 fluorometer. Concerning this clone: This clone's antigen is unknown. No much larger clone exists at a distance of one base, and base qualities are not known. Distinct nucleotide sequences in the sample also encode this CDR3.

In the germline V gene, CDR1 corresponds to MDHEN and CDR2 to SYDVKM. The CDR3, from cysteine to phenylalanine, totals 12 residues. This entry keeps only the CDR3 DNA: 36 bases, framed from base 1. Cut back by 2 bases and 1 base, the V and J ends lie 2 bases apart. The rearrangement combines TRBV28 with TRBJ1-1; no D gene is confidently identified. The TCR originated in a human donor in good health. The material sequenced was CD4+ T cells from blood buffy coats. CDR3 reads: CASSLRNTEAFF. DNA sequence: TGTGCCAGCAGTTTACGGAACACTGAAGCTTTCTTT.